A single T cell receptor (beta chain) is shown here with its context. Its antigen is as yet unknown. Profiled with immunoSEQ multiplex PCR; TCRdb holds only in-frame clones, not every one. The sample includes under 20,000 clones, about 90% of them seen just once. The data were obtained in a study of STAT3 mutations in large granular lymphocyte leukemia. Study results and caveats: At least one immunodominant TCR beta clonotype appeared in every T-cell large granular lymphocyte leukemia patient.

V shed 4 bases and J shed 5 bases, with 6 bases lying between them. Germline assignment: CDR1 SGHNT and CDR2 YENEEA. The CDR3 contains 12 residues. This receptor was taken from a man in his fifties or sixties with T-cell large granular lymphocyte leukemia. Some clones in this sample may be carry-over from other donors' samples. The source material was peripheral blood mononuclear cells. The chain links TRBV11-3 to TRBJ2-1; D is unresolved. The CDR3 DNA follows: TGTGCCAGCAGCTCCAGAGACAATGAGCAGTTCTTC. Its translation: CASSSRDNEQFF.